Following are 22 T cell receptor beta chains from one sample sequenced in a study of CD8 T cells in Susac syndrome. After extraction with the RNeasy kit, roughly 0.5 to 1 ug of the RNA was reverse transcribed using random hexamers. TCRdb re-called the immunoSEQ multiplex PCR reads with MiXCR, one entry per CDR3 protein. Of more than 95,000 distinct CDR3 sequences in the sample, around 94% were seen once. The sequenced sample consisted of CD4+ T cells from PBMCs. All receptors derive from a human donor in good health.

This chain links TRBV3-1 with TRBJ1-1; D gene unclear. The germline V gene encodes CDR1 LGHDT and CDR2 YNNKEL (reference sequence). With 4 bases removed from V and 7 bases from J, the gap between germline ends came to 7 bases. The CDR3 runs to 11 residues. CDR3 sequence (DNA): TGTGCCAGCAGCCTTGGGGTTGAAGCTTTCTTT. Residues: CASSLGVEAFF.

V gene TRBV18 combines with J gene TRBJ2-7; D possibly corresponds to TRBD2 (5 bases). The CDR3 consists of 13 residues. CDR1 is KGHSH and CDR2 is LQKENI in the germline V gene. The V end was cut by 2 bases, the J end by 3 bases, with 8 bases between. The CDR3 reads CASSPASGYEQYF. In DNA form, the CDR3 reads TGTGCCAGCTCACCAGCCAGCGGCTACGAGCAGTACTTC.

CDR3 loop: CASRSPGQGAQVGYTF. CDR3 nucleotides: TGTGCCAGCAGATCCCCGGGACAGGGGGCGCAGGTCGGCTACACCTTC. The chain uses TRBV12-3 or TRBV12-4 and TRBJ1-2, with 12 nucleotides matching TRBD1. This CDR3 comprises 16 residues. The V gene end was trimmed by 6 bases and the J gene end by 8 bases; junction bases not matched to a gene: 13.

This clonotype was seen a single time. This chain joins TRBV7-2 and TRBJ2-7, with 10 bases lining up with TRBD1. V shed 4 bases, J shed 6 bases, and the junction held 6 bases outside the gene matches. CDR1 SGHTA and CDR2 FQGNSA come from the germline V gene. The CDR3 covers 14 residues. The CDR3 region is CASSSTGQGFEQYF. CDR3 bases: TGTGCCAGCAGCTCCACGGGACAGGGGTTCGAGCAGTACTTC.

The DNA for the CDR3 is TGCAGCGCCGGAGACAGGGGGAACACTGAAGCTTTCTTT. It yields the protein CSAGDRGNTEAFF. The chain has TRBV29-1 and TRBJ1-1, with 8 bases fitting TRBD1. Germline CDR1 is SQVTM and CDR2 is ANQGSEA. Unmatched junction bases numbered 5, after V lost 7 bases and J lost 1 base. The CDR3 covers 13 residues. The full variable domain, completed using reference TRBV29-1 and TRBJ1-1, is SAVISQKPSRDICQRGTSLTIQCQVDSQVTMMFWYRQQPGQSLTLIATANQGSEATYESGFVIDKFPISRPNLTFSTLTVSNMSPEDSSIYLCSAGDRGNTEAFFGQGTRLTVV.

The rearrangement joins TRBV6-5 to TRBJ2-3; 8 bases agree with TRBD2. The CDR3 is 15 residues long. CDR1 MNHEY and CDR2 SVGAGI come from the germline V gene. With V trimmed by 4 bases and J by 4 bases, 7 bases remained unmatched. The CDR3 protein is CASSSGGRPPDTQYF. The CDR3 nucleotides are TGTGCCAGCAGTTCGGGAGGGAGGCCGCCAGATACGCAGTATTTT.

The chain joins TRBV2 to TRBJ2-5; 7 bases fit TRBD1. V was clipped by 3 bases and J by 11 bases; unmatched bases: 6. Germline CDR1 SNHLY, CDR2 FYNNEI. The CDR3 contains 12 residues. CDR3 DNA: TGTGCCAGCAGTGATGTACAGGGGTTTCAGTACTTC. This codes for CASSDVQGFQYF.

The V gene is TRBV20-1, the J gene TRBJ1-2, with D unclear. The CDR3 length is 11 residues. The V end was cut by 6 bases, the J end by 4 bases, with 9 bases between. The germline CDR1 and CDR2 sequences are DFQATT and SNEGSKA (reference sequence). The CDR3 region has the DNA TGCAGTGCCCGGGAGATCTATGGCTACACCTTC. Translated, it gives CSAREIYGYTF.

This rearrangement joins TRBV12-3 or TRBV12-4 to TRBJ1-2; the D gene is possibly TRBD1 (6 bases). This CDR3 is 14 amino acids long. The V end lost 3 bases, the J end lost 7 bases, and 15 bases lay between the germline ends. In DNA, the CDR3 is TGTGCCAGCAGTTTCGGGGGCAGGGAGACTGGCTACACCTTC. As protein: CASSFGGRETGYTF.

This chain joins TRBV20-1 and TRBJ2-1; D call uncertain. The CDR3 is 13 residues long. The ends were cut back, 6 bases at V and 3 bases at J, with 12 bases in the middle. CDR1 is DFQATT and CDR2 is SNEGSKA in the germline V gene (reference sequence). In DNA, the CDR3 is TGCAGTGCCCCCGGTGATAACTACAATGAGCAGTTCTTC. This translates into CSAPGDNYNEQFF.

This chain links TRBV5-1 with TRBJ2-5; D ambiguous. From germline, CDR1 is SGHRS and CDR2 YFSETQ. V shed 4 bases and J shed 4 bases, with 11 bases lying between them. This CDR3 is built from 13 residues. CDR3 residues: CASSPGTRETQYF. As DNA, the CDR3 is TGCGCCAGCAGCCCCGGTACCAGAGAGACCCAGTACTTC.

This clonotype was detected only once. The chain is built from TRBV27 and TRBJ1-1, with 11 bases matching TRBD1. CDR3 size: 15 residues. Germline V lookup: CDR1 MNHEY, CDR2 SMNVEV (reference sequence). The junction had 8 bases not matched to a gene; V was cut back by 6 bases and J by 5 bases. CDR3 loop: CASSLDRGRRTEAFF. CDR3 sequence (DNA): TGTGCCAGCAGCCTGGACAGGGGGCGACGAACTGAAGCTTTCTTT.

This clonotype is a singleton in its sample. The chain is built from TRBV25-1 and TRBJ2-3; D remains unclear. Trimming stripped 5 bases from V and 2 bases from J, with 17 bases between. The germline gives CDR1 MGHDK, CDR2 SYGVNS. The CDR3 totals 16 residues. Here the CDR3 DNA reads TGTGCCAGCAGTCCCGGCCGCCGTCTAAACACAGATACGCAGTATTTT. Protein product: CASSPGRRLNTDTQYF.

This chain uses TRBV27 with TRBJ2-3; the match to TRBD2 covers 8 bases. This CDR3 is 16 amino acids long. Germline CDR1 and CDR2: MNHEY and SMNVEV (reference sequence). J was trimmed by 4 bases and V by 4 bases; bases with no gene match: 10. CDR3 DNA: TGTGCCAGCAGTTCCACTAGCGGAGGGCCCCCAGATACGCAGTATTTT. It is translated as CASSSTSGGPPDTQYF.

CDR3 sequence: CASSQPARAPGSPLHF. Here the CDR3 DNA reads TGCGCCAGCAGCCAACCCGCCCGGGCCCCAGGTTCACCCCTCCACTTT. The J gene is TRBJ1-6, the V gene TRBV4-1; D remains unclear. V lost 2 bases to trimming and J lost 9 bases, with 17 bases between them. The CDR3 consists of 16 residues. Germline V gene data show CDR1 as MGHRA and CDR2 as YSYEKL.

The chain recombines TRBV7-9 with TRBJ1-6; D is undetermined. CDR3 length: 14 amino acids. Germline V gene data show CDR1 as SEHNR and CDR2 as FQNEAQ (reference sequence). The V end was cut by 10 bases, the J end by 7 bases, with 17 bases between. CDR3 protein: CAIPGGVGNSPLHF. The CDR3 nucleotides are TGTGCCATCCCAGGCGGGGTGGGCAATTCACCCCTCCACTTT.

The V and J genes are TRBV7-2 and TRBJ2-5; D is uncertain. V was trimmed by 2 bases and J by 2 bases, leaving 9 bases between them. The germline V gene encodes CDR1 SGHTA and CDR2 FQGNSA. CDR3 length: 14 residues. The CDR3 bases are TGTGCCAGCAGCTTATATGGATTGCAAGAGACCCAGTACTTC. Amino acid sequence: CASSLYGLQETQYF.

The chain couples TRBV4-3 to TRBJ2-5; 10 bases agree with TRBD1. Germline loops: CDR1 LGHNA, CDR2 YSLEER. There are 15 residues in the CDR3. V was clipped by 1 base and J by 4 bases; unmatched bases: 3. CDR3 DNA: TGCGCCAGCAGCCAAGTTGGGACAGGGGCAGAGACCCAGTACTTC. Its protein is CASSQVGTGAETQYF.

This clonotype was recorded a few times. The chain combines TRBV7-2 with TRBJ1-1; D not certain. The CDR3 runs 14 residues. Germline V lookup: CDR1 SGHTA, CDR2 FQGNSA. V was pared by 1 base and J by 0 bases, with 6 bases between. The DNA of the CDR3 is TGTGCCAGCAGCTTAGGGAGCCTGAACACTGAAGCTTTCTTT. It translates to CASSLGSLNTEAFF.

This clonotype is a singleton in its sample. V gene TRBV20-1 combines with J gene TRBJ1-2; D might be TRBD1 (5 bases). Germline lookup yields CDR1 DFQATT and CDR2 SNEGSKA (reference sequence). V was shortened by 3 bases and J by 3 bases, with 11 bases between the two germline ends. This CDR3 comprises 13 residues. The CDR3 reads CSARGRGHYGYTF. The CDR3 DNA reads as TGCAGTGCTAGGGGACGGGGACACTATGGCTACACCTTC.

V usage is TRBV7-2 and J usage is TRBJ2-3; no clear D. V gave up 2 bases and J gave up 1 base, with 7 bases separating them. Per the germline V gene, CDR1 is SGHTA and CDR2 is FQGNSA. The CDR3 is 14 amino acids. The chain's CDR3 is CASSLRRGTDTQYF. In DNA, the CDR3 is TGTGCCAGCAGCTTAAGGCGTGGCACAGATACGCAGTATTTT.

The CDR3 bases are TGTGCCAGCAGCAGGAGGGGCTACGAGCAGTACTTC. Encoded protein: CASSRRGYEQYF. The V gene is TRBV7-2, the J gene TRBJ2-7; weak D call: TRBD2 (6 bases). CDR3 length equals 12 residues. V was shortened by 5 bases and J by 3 bases, with 8 bases between the two germline ends. The germline CDR1 and CDR2 sequences are SGHTA and FQGNSA.